This T cell receptor beta chain was found in a study of human T cells and chemical hapten exposure. Note on this clonotype: A read error may account for a junction end that differs from germline.

One entry per CDR3 protein, called by TCRdb with MiXCR from the RACE reads. The profile shows about 55,000 distinct CDR3 sequences, more than 9% of them singletons. Time point specified: patch test 2, 6 weeks after DPC sensitization. Treatment reported: therapeutic diphenylcyclopropenone sensitization with weekly scalp DPC. CDR1 and CDR2 from the germline V gene are SSHAT and FNYEAQ (reference sequence). The CDR3 length is 15 residues. V and J are TRBV7-7 and TRBJ2-5, with 8 bases matching TRBD1. The source of this sequence is a woman in her 50s with alopecia areata. Some clones in this sample may be carry-over from other donors' samples. The sequenced sample was whole blood, obtained in connection with sensitization to the hapten diphenylcyclopropenone (DPC). The CDR3 DNA reads TGTGCTAGCAGCCCAGGGGGCGTCTTGCAAGAGACCCAGTACTTC. This gives the protein CASSPGGVLQETQYF. Variable domain in full (rest from reference TRBV7-7 and TRBJ2-5): GAGVSQSPRYKVTKRGQDVTLRCDPISSHATLYWYQQALGQGPEFLTYFNYEAQPDKSGLPSDRFSAERPEGSISTLTIQRTEQRDSAMYRCASSPGGVLQETQYFGPGTRLLVL.